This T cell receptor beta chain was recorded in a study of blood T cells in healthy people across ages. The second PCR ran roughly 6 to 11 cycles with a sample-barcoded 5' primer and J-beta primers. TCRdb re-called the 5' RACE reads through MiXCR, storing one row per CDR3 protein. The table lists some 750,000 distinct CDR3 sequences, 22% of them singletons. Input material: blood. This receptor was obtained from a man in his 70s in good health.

DNA for the CDR3: TGTGCCAGCAGTTTAGCGGCAGGGGGGGGTGAAAAACTGTTTTTT. Its translation is CASSLAAGGGEKLFF. The gene calls are TRBV12-3 or TRBV12-4 and TRBJ1-4; 7 bases align to TRBD1. The CDR3 is 15 amino acids. Unmatched junction bases numbered 5, after V lost 0 bases and J lost 7 bases.